The rows below give T cell receptor beta chains drawn from one sample of a study of cytomegalovirus exposure and HLA in healthy donors. Assay used: immunoSEQ multiplex PCR; TCRdb lists only in-frame clones, some missing. The sample includes over 250,000 clones, approximately 70% of them seen just once. Sequenced sample: PBMCs. These receptors were obtained from a female donor in good health and CMV-seronegative. Each CDR3 is given with its conserved first and last residue. Fields, in order: J gene, clone size, V gene, CDR3 length, D gene, CDR3 DNA, CDR3 protein. D genes are given only for firm matches. Clone size appears in some rows only: once, few, many, or a class for an expanded clone.

J gene: TRBJ2-1
clone size: NA
V gene: TRBV29-1
CDR3 length: 13
D gene: TRBD2
CDR3 DNA: TGCAGCGTGATCCTAGCGGGATACAATGAGCAGTTCTTC
CDR3 protein: CSVILAGYNEQFF

J gene: TRBJ2-1
clone size: NA
V gene: TRBV30
CDR3 length: 16
D gene: TRBD2
CDR3 DNA: TGTGCCTGGAGAAATGGACTAGCGGGAGGGAGAGATGAGCAGTTCTTC
CDR3 protein: CAWRNGLAGGRDEQFF

J gene: TRBJ1-5
clone size: NA
V gene: TRBV5-1
CDR3 length: 14
D gene: NA
CDR3 DNA: TGCGCCAGCAGCTCGGGCGGGAGCAATCAGCCCCAGCATTTT
CDR3 protein: CASSSGGSNQPQHF

J gene: TRBJ2-7
clone size: NA
V gene: TRBV13
CDR3 length: 13
D gene: TRBD2
CDR3 DNA: TGTGCCAGCACGGGGGGTGCCTCCTACGAGCAGTACTTC
CDR3 protein: CASTGGASYEQYF

J gene: TRBJ1-1
clone size: few
V gene: TRBV7-6
CDR3 length: 17
D gene: NA
CDR3 DNA: TGTGCCAGCAGCTTAGTGTTAAGCAGGAACCTGAACACTGAAGCTTTCTTT
CDR3 protein: CASSLVLSRNLNTEAFF

J gene: TRBJ2-7
clone size: NA
V gene: TRBV4-1
CDR3 length: 16
D gene: TRBD2
CDR3 DNA: TGCGCCAGCAGCCAAGATTTGCGGGAGGGCCATTACGAGCAGTACTTC
CDR3 protein: CASSQDLREGHYEQYF

J gene: TRBJ1-4
clone size: NA
V gene: TRBV5-1
CDR3 length: 16
D gene: NA
CDR3 DNA: TGCGCCAGCAGCCTTGGTATTGAGGAGCTTAATGAAAAACTGTTTTTT
CDR3 protein: CASSLGIEELNEKLFF

J gene: TRBJ1-2
clone size: NA
V gene: TRBV18
CDR3 length: 15
D gene: NA
CDR3 DNA: TGTGCCAGCTCACCCTCCAAGAATAGGGGTGATGGCTACACCTTC
CDR3 protein: CASSPSKNRGDGYTF

J gene: TRBJ2-7
clone size: NA
V gene: TRBV6-5
CDR3 length: 11
D gene: NA
CDR3 DNA: TGTGCCAGCGCCGGGGGGCGAGAGCAGTACTTC
CDR3 protein: CASAGGREQYF

J gene: TRBJ1-6
clone size: NA
V gene: TRBV25-1
CDR3 length: 13
D gene: NA
CDR3 DNA: TGTGCCAGCGATTGGGGTGGAGGGTCACCCCTCCACTTT
CDR3 protein: CASDWGGGSPLHF

J gene: TRBJ2-7
clone size: few
V gene: TRBV27
CDR3 length: 15
D gene: NA
CDR3 DNA: TGTGCCAGCAGTTTAGGCACAGGGAGTGACTACGAGCAGTACTTC
CDR3 protein: CASSLGTGSDYEQYF